This T cell receptor beta chain is drawn from a study of cytomegalovirus exposure and HLA in healthy donors. Broader study findings: The investigators catalogued 164 TCR beta chains as cytomegalovirus-associated. TCR beta V- and J-gene trimming was later associated with a missense DCLRE1C variant.

A multiplex PCR was run with 60 Vbeta primers and 13 Jbeta primers. TCRdb's copy holds only in-frame clones and misses some; the assay was immunoSEQ multiplex PCR. This sample carries some 190,000 clones, 76% of them seen once, and the ten largest clones take roughly 1.5%. About this clone itself: Its target is not known.

The V end was cut by 6 bases, the J end by 3 bases, with 15 bases between. The CDR3 spans 15 residues. The germline CDR1 and CDR2 sequences are SGDLS and YYNGEE. The donors, nominally healthy at sampling, likely had unrecorded immune exposures. This receptor was obtained from a young man in good health and CMV-seronegative. The chain carries TRBV9 and TRBJ2-2, with D unresolved. Sequenced input: PBMCs. DNA of the CDR3: TGTGCCAGCACCGTCTCAAACAGATACACCGGGGAGCTGTTTTTT. As protein: CASTVSNRYTGELFF.